This T cell receptor (beta chain) was captured in a study of T-cell memory formation after mild COVID-19. TCRdb fed the 5' RACE reads into MiXCR, producing one record per CDR3 protein. The sample contains over 120,000 distinct CDR3 sequences, about a fifth of which appear only once. CDR1 is SEHNR and CDR2 is FQNEAQ in the germline V gene (reference sequence). Trimming stripped 1 base from V and 8 bases from J, with 17 bases between. CDR3 size: 15 residues. The rearrangement uses TRBV7-9 and TRBJ1-1; possible D gene TRBD1, 5 bases. The TCR was taken from an adult woman who had mild COVID-19 (a few samples of this study predate the infection). Cell type and time point are not known. The source material was PBMCs or a T cell subset sorted from them (not recorded which). CDR3 in amino acids: CASSLGGGSGKEAFF. Here the CDR3 DNA reads TGTGCCAGCAGCTTAGGGGGGGGAAGCGGTAAAGAAGCTTTCTTT.